This T cell receptor (beta chain) was obtained from a study of CD8+ T cells in alopecia areata (dated by TCRdb to the late 2010s). Regarding the research as a whole: Treated patients were enrolled in an open-label pilot trial of oral tofacitinib, 5 to 10 mg twice daily, for moderate-to-severe alopecia areata. Patients received tofacitinib for 6 to 18 months and were then followed off drug for 6 months to check for delayed response and recurrence. Disease severity in treated patients was measured with the SALT score, which quantifies the percentage of affected scalp surface area. The study used high-throughput TCRbeta sequencing to examine T cell clonal expansion in alopecia areata, in both the C3H/HeJ mouse model and human patients. On the human side, TCRbeta sequencing was run on scalp tissue and on sorted CD4+ and CD8+ peripheral blood T cells from healthy controls and from alopecia areata patients with either patchy or totalis/universalis disease. Biopsies were taken from tofacitinib-treated patients at baseline and at 4 and 24 weeks of treatment, and a later scalp biopsy was taken in several of the tofacitinib-treated patients. Clonality in the scalp was compared among normal scalp (n=4), patchy alopecia areata scalp (n=8), and alopecia totalis/universalis scalp (n=8). The RNA source kit depended on sample type: the PAXgene miRNA kit for fixed scalp, the miRNeasy kit for PBMCs, and the RNeasy kit for mouse skin. immunoSEQ multiplex PCR using 35 Vbeta forward primers and 13 Jbeta reverse primers was used to amplify TCRbeta CDR3 regions.

In the case of this clone: The antigen it binds to is not known. No qualities accompany the bases; no much larger clone lies one base away.

Libraries were prepared through the immunoSEQ multiplex PCR assay. To provide template for TCR sequencing, every sample had RNA extracted and reverse transcribed into cDNA. SuperScript III was used for first-strand cDNA synthesis, primed with a 2:1 mix of oligo-dT and random hexamers. A synthetic immune receptor repertoire was used to gauge amplification bias, and whatever bias remained was removed computationally. On the authors' methods: Raw reads were preprocessed to remove errors, and CDR3 was defined by IMGT conventions from the conserved cysteine to phenylalanine. Clonality was calculated as 1 minus Shannon entropy normalized by log2 of the number of productive unique TCRs. Whether each scalp clone was CD4 or CD8 was inferred by checking scalp TCRbeta sequences against the CD4 and CD8 repertoires from sorted blood. Drawn from immuneACCESS, this table holds only the in-frame rearrangements with V and J called that TCRdb kept. Clones are partly lost; checked studies trace under half to an unresolved V gene and leave the rest unexplained. For V, J and clone size, that table is used; D and trimming come from the DNA. This sample gives around 140,000 clones in total; 50% to 65% of them show up just once. More than 15% of the sample goes to the ten largest clones.

What the authors observed across the whole study: Shared TCR sequences between patients were less evident than in mice, which may be partly attributable to HLA diversity in the patient population. Many expanded lesional clones were found to persist in scalp and blood during tofacitinib treatment, and relapse after treatment cessation may be partly explained by this persistence. Unlike mouse skin, where gammadelta T cells dominate, normal human skin contains resident alphabeta T cells that get sequenced too, which complicates analysis of the scalp TCR repertoire. Tofacitinib significantly decreased scalp clonality and the number of expanded CD8+ clones among the top 100 scalp clones. Because the treated cohort was small and had only one nonresponder, larger studies are needed to examine links between baseline CD8+ expansion and response. Higher clonality and more expanded CD8+ clones were observed in lesional scalp than in normal scalp, particularly in alopecia totalis/universalis, a finding suggestive of antigenic drive.

At the junction V is shortened by 5 bases and J by 8 bases, with 16 bases in between. The CDR3, from cysteine to phenylalanine, totals 14 residues. Only the CDR3 portion is preserved as DNA: 42 bases, with reading frame beginning at the first base. CDR1 PRHDT and CDR2 FYEKMQ are derived from the germline V gene (reference sequence). Explained via the paper, the time point label denotes: four to five weeks on oral tofacitinib. In the paper's terms, the treatment or condition label means: oral pan-JAK inhibitor, 5-10 mg twice daily. Peripheral blood and lesional scalp punch biopsies were obtained from patients with alopecia areata. PBMCs were separated by density centrifugation and stained for CD3, CD4 and CD8, after which CD4+ and CD8+ T cells were sorted on a FACSAria.

This sequence uses TRBV13 and TRBJ2-1, with a tentative D call of TRBD1 or TRBD2, each matching 5 bases. This receptor was taken from a human donor with alopecia areata. The source was CD8+ T cells sorted from blood, collected at week 4, from a patient treated with tofacitinib. The CDR3 region reads CASSPPGTQYEQFF. The nucleotide sequence reads TGTGCCAGCAGCCCCCCAGGGACGCAGTATGAGCAGTTCTTC.